These 2 T cell receptor beta chains share one sample of origin, sequenced in a study of vaccination and CD4 T cells after COVID-19. A single record per CDR3 protein comes from TCRdb applying MiXCR to the PCR reads. The profile shows some 18,000 distinct CDR3 sequences, approximately 62% of them singletons. Here the sequenced sample was CD4+ T cells from blood, taken after SARS-CoV-2 vaccination. Every receptor here comes from a human donor who had recovered from COVID-19.

The chain combines TRBV2 with TRBJ2-3, with D tentatively TRBD2 (6 bases). Germline V gives CDR1 SNHLY, CDR2 FYNNEI. The germline V and J ends were trimmed by 7 bases and 0 bases, with 14 bases remaining between them. CDR3 length: 15 amino acids. The CDR3 here is CASKVADLSTDTQYF. The DNA for the CDR3 is TGTGCCAGCAAGGTAGCGGACCTCAGCACAGATACGCAGTATTTT. Full variable domain (remainder filled in from reference TRBV2 and TRBJ2-3): EPEVTQTPSHQVTQMGQEVILRCVPISNHLYFYWYRQILGQKVEFLVSFYNNEISEKSEIFDDQFSVERPDGSNFTLKIRSTKLEDSAMYFCASKVADLSTDTQYFGPGTRLTVL.

CDR3 sequence reads: CASSSNQLVNEQFF. Written as DNA, the CDR3 is TGTGCCAGCAGCTCGAACCAACTAGTCAATGAGCAGTTCTTC. The genes are TRBV7-2 and TRBJ2-1; a weak D match, TRBD2 (5 bases). The CDR3 extends over 14 amino acids. Germline CDR1 reads SGHTA; CDR2 reads FQGNSA. With 4 bases removed from V and 6 bases from J, the gap between germline ends came to 13 bases. The whole variable domain, remainder taken from reference TRBV7-2 and TRBJ2-1, is GAGVSQSPSNKVTEKGKDVELRCDPISGHTALYWYRQSLGQGLEFLIYFQGNSAPDKSGLPSDRFSAERTGGSVSTLTIQRTQQEDSAVYLCASSSNQLVNEQFFGPGTRLTVL.